Listed below are T cell receptor beta chains from one sample, sequenced in a study of patients and donors after allogeneic stem cell transplantation. TCRdb reprocessed the RT-PCR reads with MiXCR, giving one entry per CDR3 protein. The sample lists 190,000 or so distinct CDR3 sequences, around two fifths occurring once. The sequenced sample was blood, either unsorted or a sorted T cell fraction (not recorded which). Receptors originate from a human donor who was either an allogeneic HSCT recipient or a stem cell or donor lymphocyte infusion donor (not recorded which). It is not recorded whose cells these are; they may come from a transplant donor. The conserved cysteine and the conserved F or W are not part of the CDR3 here. Fields, in order: V gene, clone size, J gene, CDR3 protein. Rows give clone size only sometimes, using once, few, many, or a class for an expanded clone.

>TRBV4-3|NA|TRBJ1-2
ASSPDRLSNYGCT
>TRBV21-1|NA|TRBJ2-7
ASSNRLWVQEDEQY
>TRBV28|few|TRBJ1-5
ASSLSRNQPQH
>TRBV6-6|NA|TRBJ1-6
ASSYAAGPTAPLH
>TRBV12-3/TRBV12-4|NA|TRBJ1-1
ASSLGSRRTEAF
>TRBV10-3|NA|TRBJ1-1
AIRTGQGALWTEAF
>TRBV11-3|many|TRBJ1-1
ASSLTGYTEAF
>TRBV6-2/TRBV6-3|NA|TRBJ2-2
ASKDTQGRSGELF
>TRBV4-1|NA|TRBJ2-3
ASSQFPPSGEMGTDTQY
>TRBV10-3|once|TRBJ1-4
AISEGQLKEKLF
>TRBV29-1|NA|TRBJ1-1
SVEAGAGTEAF
>TRBV7-6|once|TRBJ2-1
ASSSRLAGGGYNEQF
>TRBV18|NA|TRBJ2-6
ASSPLQETSDLT
>TRBV5-1|NA|TRBJ1-1
ASSLEGAGTEAF
>TRBV12-3/TRBV12-4|few|TRBJ2-1
ASRYQEGTPGEF
>TRBV9|few|TRBJ1-1
ASSVGLHELRTEAF
>TRBV9|NA|TRBJ1-5
ASSVEGDGNQPQH
>TRBV6-2/TRBV6-3|few|TRBJ1-1
ASNNAGDTEAF
>TRBV15|NA|TRBJ2-1
AIPWGSYNEQF
>TRBV29-1|NA|TRBJ1-2
SVQVTGDPLYGYT